Sequencing of this T cell receptor beta chain was carried out in a study of blood T cell repertoires in COVID-19. Study in general: Whether acute or convalescent, the COVID-19 samples came from the United States, Italy and Spain. The analysed material was cDNA or gDNA that came from T cells, B-cell-depleted T cells, or PBMCs.

Data came from immunoSEQ multiplex PCR; TCRdb stores just in-frame clones and leaves some out. The sample records under 450,000 clones, approximately 90% being singletons. CDR3 length equals 19 residues. Trimming took 5 bases from V and 0 from J, leaving 25 bases between them. Germline lookup yields CDR1 SGHAT and CDR2 FQNNGV. Grouping used clinical history reported by participants in a survey and questionnaire. All exposed participants met a person with COVID-19 within 2 weeks before entering the study. The TCR was taken from a woman between 35 and 50 years old who had been exposed to COVID-19. Material: PBMCs or T cells enriched from blood (not recorded which). The gene calls are TRBV11-2 and TRBJ1-2; D perhaps matches TRBD1 (5 bases). The CDR3 protein is CASSEKKDGTGLSNYGYTF. The CDR3 DNA is TGTGCCAGCAGCGAAAAAAAAGATGGAACGGGACTTTCTAACTATGGCTACACCTTC.